This is a list of T cell receptor beta chains from one sample in a study of control samples from healthy donors and cancer patients. The method was immunoSEQ multiplex PCR; TCRdb's version includes in-frame clones alone and lacks a portion of them. The sample includes 190,000 or so clones, about 93% of them seen just once. Sequencing was performed on blood. Source of these receptors: a man between 18 and 35 years old in good health. The CDR3 runs from the conserved cysteine through the conserved F or W. Fields, in order: clone size, D gene, V gene, J gene, CDR3 length, CDR3 protein, CDR3 DNA. The D gene is left open where the match is weak. Clone size is given for some rows only: seen once, a few or many times, or a class if the clone is expanded.

clone_size: -
d_call: TRBD2
v_call: TRBV27
j_call: TRBJ2-7
cdr3_length: 15
cdr3_aa: CASRPSSGSSYEQYF
cdr3_nt: TGTGCCAGCAGGCCATCTAGCGGGAGCTCCTACGAGCAGTACTTC

clone_size: -
d_call: -
v_call: TRBV28
j_call: TRBJ1-4
cdr3_length: 19
cdr3_aa: CASSPIVYTGTTTNEKLFF
cdr3_nt: TGTGCCAGCAGTCCTATTGTCTATACAGGGACAACAACTAATGAAAAACTGTTTTTT

clone_size: -
d_call: -
v_call: TRBV28
j_call: TRBJ2-4
cdr3_length: 16
cdr3_aa: CASSRNTGSAKNIQYF
cdr3_nt: TGTGCCAGCAGTCGGAACACAGGGTCAGCCAAAAACATTCAGTACTTC

clone_size: -
d_call: -
v_call: TRBV3-1/TRBV3-2
j_call: TRBJ1-4
cdr3_length: 11
cdr3_aa: CASSRNEKLFF
cdr3_nt: TGTGCCAGCAGCCGTAATGAAAAACTGTTTTTT

clone_size: -
d_call: -
v_call: TRBV7-3
j_call: TRBJ2-2
cdr3_length: 12
cdr3_aa: CASSFSPGELFF
cdr3_nt: TGTGCCAGCAGCTTCTCCCCTGGGGAGCTGTTTTTT

clone_size: -
d_call: TRBD1
v_call: TRBV6-5
j_call: TRBJ1-1
cdr3_length: 12
cdr3_aa: CASSQGAGRAFF
cdr3_nt: TGTGCCAGCAGTCAGGGGGCAGGTCGAGCTTTCTTT

clone_size: -
d_call: -
v_call: TRBV24-1
j_call: TRBJ2-7
cdr3_length: 15
cdr3_aa: CATSESGGDNDEQYF
cdr3_nt: TGTGCCACCAGTGAATCCGGTGGGGATAACGACGAGCAGTACTTC

clone_size: once
d_call: -
v_call: TRBV7-8
j_call: TRBJ2-5
cdr3_length: 12
cdr3_aa: CASYGAAETQYF
cdr3_nt: TGTGCCAGCTATGGGGCCGCGGAGACCCAGTACTTC

clone_size: -
d_call: -
v_call: TRBV5-6
j_call: TRBJ1-5
cdr3_length: 14
cdr3_aa: CASSKQGLGQPQHF
cdr3_nt: TGTGCCAGCAGCAAACAGGGCTTAGGTCAGCCCCAGCATTTT

clone_size: -
d_call: -
v_call: TRBV7-9
j_call: TRBJ1-1
cdr3_length: 12
cdr3_aa: CASGLLNTEAFF
cdr3_nt: TGTGCCAGTGGACTCCTGAACACTGAAGCTTTCTTT

clone_size: -
d_call: TRBD1
v_call: TRBV30
j_call: TRBJ1-6
cdr3_length: 13
cdr3_aa: CAWGQGAGSPLHF
cdr3_nt: TGTGCCTGGGGACAGGGGGCAGGTTCACCCCTCCACTTT

clone_size: -
d_call: TRBD1
v_call: TRBV7-9
j_call: TRBJ2-1
cdr3_length: 18
cdr3_aa: CASSLVPGQGNSYNEQFF
cdr3_nt: TGTGCCAGCAGCTTGGTCCCCGGACAGGGGAACTCCTACAATGAGCAGTTCTTC

clone_size: -
d_call: -
v_call: TRBV19
j_call: TRBJ1-2
cdr3_length: 14
cdr3_aa: CASSHRGANPGYTF
cdr3_nt: TGTGCCAGTAGTCATCGGGGGGCGAATCCTGGCTACACCTTC

clone_size: -
d_call: -
v_call: TRBV2
j_call: TRBJ1-4
cdr3_length: 12
cdr3_aa: CASSDRDEKLFF
cdr3_nt: TGTGCCAGCAGTGATCGAGATGAAAAACTGTTTTTT

clone_size: -
d_call: TRBD1
v_call: TRBV18
j_call: TRBJ2-7
cdr3_length: 15
cdr3_aa: CASSPGTGPDYEQYF
cdr3_nt: TGTGCCAGCTCGCCGGGGACAGGTCCTGACTACGAGCAGTACTTC

clone_size: -
d_call: -
v_call: TRBV6-5
j_call: TRBJ1-1
cdr3_length: 14
cdr3_aa: CASSLGGPNTEAFF
cdr3_nt: TGTGCCAGCAGCCTCGGGGGGCCGAACACTGAAGCTTTCTTT

clone_size: -
d_call: -
v_call: TRBV6-5
j_call: TRBJ2-5
cdr3_length: 15
cdr3_aa: CASSRGSAIFGTQYF
cdr3_nt: TGTGCCAGCAGTCGAGGGTCCGCCATCTTTGGGACCCAGTACTTC

clone_size: -
d_call: -
v_call: TRBV7-8
j_call: TRBJ2-1
cdr3_length: 14
cdr3_aa: CASSHGVMGGEQFF
cdr3_nt: TGTGCCAGCAGTCACGGGGTAATGGGAGGTGAGCAGTTCTTC

clone_size: -
d_call: TRBD1
v_call: TRBV7-8
j_call: TRBJ2-3
cdr3_length: 19
cdr3_aa: CASSLRRIVRDSSTDTQYF
cdr3_nt: TGTGCCAGCAGCTTACGGCGTATTGTCCGGGACAGCTCCACAGATACGCAGTATTTT

clone_size: -
d_call: TRBD1
v_call: TRBV18
j_call: TRBJ2-6
cdr3_length: 20
cdr3_aa: CASSPTPGQGRDSGANVLTF
cdr3_nt: TGTGCCAGCTCTCCAACCCCGGGACAGGGGAGGGACTCTGGGGCCAACGTCCTGACTTTC

clone_size: few
d_call: TRBD2
v_call: TRBV28
j_call: TRBJ2-2
cdr3_length: 16
cdr3_aa: CASSDPGLVPTGELFF
cdr3_nt: TGTGCCAGCAGTGACCCGGGACTAGTGCCCACCGGGGAGCTGTTTTTT

clone_size: -
d_call: TRBD2
v_call: TRBV3-1/TRBV3-2
j_call: TRBJ2-3
cdr3_length: 16
cdr3_aa: CASTPQEAGEVDTQYF
cdr3_nt: TGTGCCAGCACCCCTCAAGAAGCGGGGGAAGTTGATACGCAGTATTTT

clone_size: -
d_call: -
v_call: TRBV27
j_call: TRBJ2-7
cdr3_length: 15
cdr3_aa: CASSEGLLSSYEQYF
cdr3_nt: TGTGCCAGCAGTGAAGGACTCCTGAGCTCCTACGAGCAGTACTTC

clone_size: -
d_call: -
v_call: TRBV11-1
j_call: TRBJ1-2
cdr3_length: 12
cdr3_aa: CASSQDTYGYTF
cdr3_nt: TGTGCCAGCAGCCAGGACACCTATGGCTACACCTTC

clone_size: -
d_call: -
v_call: TRBV30
j_call: TRBJ2-1
cdr3_length: 13
cdr3_aa: CAWSVGAGNEQFF
cdr3_nt: TGTGCCTGGAGTGTAGGTGCCGGTAATGAGCAGTTCTTC

clone_size: -
d_call: -
v_call: TRBV12-3/TRBV12-4
j_call: TRBJ1-2
cdr3_length: 13
cdr3_aa: CASSLGQPYGYTF
cdr3_nt: TGTGCCAGCAGTTTAGGACAGCCCTATGGCTACACCTTC

clone_size: -
d_call: -
v_call: TRBV12-5
j_call: TRBJ2-7
cdr3_length: 14
cdr3_aa: CASGPIDSAYEQYF
cdr3_nt: TGTGCTAGTGGTCCTATCGACAGTGCCTACGAGCAGTACTTC

clone_size: -
d_call: -
v_call: TRBV15
j_call: TRBJ2-3
cdr3_length: 15
cdr3_aa: CATSRVITGTDTQYF
cdr3_nt: TGTGCCACCAGCAGAGTAATCACAGGGACAGATACGCAGTATTTT

clone_size: few
d_call: TRBD1
v_call: TRBV10-1
j_call: TRBJ2-7
cdr3_length: 14
cdr3_aa: CASSEGDSPYEQYF
cdr3_nt: TGCGCCAGCAGTGAGGGGGACAGCCCCTACGAGCAGTACTTC

clone_size: -
d_call: -
v_call: TRBV9
j_call: TRBJ2-1
cdr3_length: 15
cdr3_aa: CASSARRTSDNEQFF
cdr3_nt: TGTGCCAGCAGCGCGAGACGGACCTCGGACAATGAGCAGTTCTTC

clone_size: -
d_call: -
v_call: TRBV7-8
j_call: TRBJ2-1
cdr3_length: 17
cdr3_aa: CASSLPPRSGPNNEQFF
cdr3_nt: TGTGCCAGCAGCTTGCCCCCCAGGTCGGGGCCAAACAATGAGCAGTTCTTC

clone_size: -
d_call: -
v_call: TRBV19
j_call: TRBJ2-2
cdr3_length: 14
cdr3_aa: CASSMKGFTGELFF
cdr3_nt: TGTGCCAGTAGTATGAAAGGGTTCACCGGGGAGCTGTTTTTT

clone_size: -
d_call: TRBD1
v_call: TRBV6-5
j_call: TRBJ1-4
cdr3_length: 13
cdr3_aa: CASSRGRGEKLFF
cdr3_nt: TGTGCCAGCAGTAGGGGGCGCGGTGAAAAACTGTTTTTT

clone_size: -
d_call: TRBD1
v_call: TRBV19
j_call: TRBJ1-5
cdr3_length: 15
cdr3_aa: CASNSDRAGWGPQHF
cdr3_nt: TGTGCCAGTAATTCAGACAGGGCAGGGTGGGGGCCCCAGCATTTT

clone_size: -
d_call: -
v_call: TRBV6-5
j_call: TRBJ1-2
cdr3_length: 13
cdr3_aa: CASSSRANYGYTF
cdr3_nt: TGTGCCAGCAGCTCCAGGGCTAACTATGGCTACACCTTC

clone_size: -
d_call: -
v_call: TRBV6-5
j_call: TRBJ1-3
cdr3_length: 14
cdr3_aa: CASRLQGSGNTIYF
cdr3_nt: TGTGCCAGCAGGCTACAGGGCAGTGGAAACACCATATATTTT

clone_size: -
d_call: -
v_call: TRBV5-5
j_call: TRBJ2-3
cdr3_length: 19
cdr3_aa: CASSLAPGTVNPGTDTQYF
cdr3_nt: TGTGCCAGCAGCTTGGCCCCCGGGACGGTGAATCCGGGCACAGATACGCAGTATTTT

clone_size: once
d_call: TRBD1
v_call: TRBV2
j_call: TRBJ2-7
cdr3_length: 14
cdr3_aa: CASTLGRGRYEQYF
cdr3_nt: TGTGCCAGCACATTGGGCAGGGGGCGATACGAGCAGTACTTC

clone_size: -
d_call: -
v_call: TRBV5-1
j_call: TRBJ1-1
cdr3_length: 13
cdr3_aa: CASSLDSHTEAFF
cdr3_nt: TGCGCCAGCAGCTTGGACAGCCACACTGAAGCTTTCTTT

clone_size: -
d_call: -
v_call: TRBV19
j_call: TRBJ1-2
cdr3_length: 12
cdr3_aa: CASSKANYGYTF
cdr3_nt: TGTGCCAGTAGTAAGGCGAACTATGGCTACACCTTC

clone_size: -
d_call: TRBD1
v_call: TRBV5-1
j_call: TRBJ2-2
cdr3_length: 14
cdr3_aa: CASSAGTGTGELFF
cdr3_nt: TGCGCCAGCAGCGCCGGGACAGGGACCGGGGAGCTGTTTTTT

clone_size: -
d_call: -
v_call: TRBV7-2
j_call: TRBJ1-1
cdr3_length: 14
cdr3_aa: CASSSDRPNTEAFF
cdr3_nt: TGTGCCAGCAGTTCCGACAGGCCGAACACTGAAGCTTTCTTT

clone_size: -
d_call: -
v_call: TRBV20-1
j_call: TRBJ1-1
cdr3_length: 10
cdr3_aa: CSARATLGGF
cdr3_nt: TGCAGTGCTAGAGCTACTTTAGGGGGGTTT

clone_size: -
d_call: -
v_call: TRBV5-1
j_call: TRBJ1-3
cdr3_length: 14
cdr3_aa: CASRTESSGNTIYF
cdr3_nt: TGCGCCTCAAGGACTGAGAGCTCTGGAAACACCATATATTTT

clone_size: -
d_call: TRBD2
v_call: TRBV5-1
j_call: TRBJ2-1
cdr3_length: 16
cdr3_aa: CASSLSVASGEDEQFF
cdr3_nt: TGCGCCAGCAGCTTGAGTGTGGCTAGCGGGGAGGATGAGCAGTTCTTC

clone_size: -
d_call: -
v_call: TRBV9
j_call: TRBJ1-1
cdr3_length: 14
cdr3_aa: CASSVEGQNTEAFF
cdr3_nt: TGTGCCAGCAGCGTAGAGGGACAGAACACTGAAGCTTTCTTT

clone_size: -
d_call: -
v_call: TRBV19
j_call: TRBJ1-4
cdr3_length: 14
cdr3_aa: CASLNREVGEKLFF
cdr3_nt: TGTGCCAGCCTCAACAGGGAAGTAGGGGAAAAACTGTTTTTT

clone_size: -
d_call: -
v_call: TRBV28
j_call: TRBJ1-5
cdr3_length: 18
cdr3_aa: CASSQSSSRRFLNQPQHF
cdr3_nt: TGTGCCAGCAGCCAGAGTTCCAGCCGACGGTTCCTCAATCAGCCCCAGCATTTT

clone_size: -
d_call: -
v_call: TRBV7-8
j_call: TRBJ2-7
cdr3_length: 11
cdr3_aa: CASSFLVEQYF
cdr3_nt: TGTGCCAGCAGCTTCTTAGTAGAGCAGTACTTC

clone_size: -
d_call: -
v_call: TRBV28
j_call: TRBJ1-4
cdr3_length: 14
cdr3_aa: CASTGRQDGEKLFF
cdr3_nt: TGTGCCAGCACCGGGCGACAGGACGGGGAAAAACTGTTTTTT

clone_size: -
d_call: -
v_call: TRBV2
j_call: TRBJ2-1
cdr3_length: 13
cdr3_aa: CARRGRSYNEQFF
cdr3_nt: TGTGCCAGGCGGGGTAGGTCCTACAATGAGCAGTTCTTC

clone_size: -
d_call: -
v_call: TRBV18
j_call: TRBJ1-4
cdr3_length: 15
cdr3_aa: CASSPTRGNDEKLFF
cdr3_nt: TGTGCCAGCTCACCAACGAGGGGAAACGATGAAAAACTGTTTTTT

clone_size: -
d_call: -
v_call: TRBV5-1
j_call: TRBJ1-2
cdr3_length: 15
cdr3_aa: CASSSPSGNPYGYTF
cdr3_nt: TGCGCCAGCAGCTCCCCTTCTGGAAATCCCTATGGCTACACCTTC

clone_size: -
d_call: TRBD2
v_call: TRBV5-4
j_call: TRBJ2-1
cdr3_length: 15
cdr3_aa: CASSPTSGGRGEQFF
cdr3_nt: TGTGCCAGCAGCCCGACTAGCGGGGGGCGGGGTGAGCAGTTCTTC

clone_size: -
d_call: -
v_call: TRBV12-3/TRBV12-4
j_call: TRBJ2-1
cdr3_length: 12
cdr3_aa: CASSSGEWEQFF
cdr3_nt: TGTGCCAGCAGCTCAGGGGAATGGGAGCAGTTCTTC

clone_size: once
d_call: TRBD1
v_call: TRBV13
j_call: TRBJ2-5
cdr3_length: 14
cdr3_aa: CASSSFTGEETQYF
cdr3_nt: TGTGCCAGCAGCTCCTTTACAGGGGAAGAGACCCAGTACTTC

clone_size: -
d_call: -
v_call: TRBV10-2
j_call: TRBJ1-2
cdr3_length: 13
cdr3_aa: CATSGGRTYGYTF
cdr3_nt: TGCGCCACTTCGGGAGGGAGAACCTATGGCTACACCTTC

clone_size: -
d_call: -
v_call: TRBV27
j_call: TRBJ1-1
cdr3_length: 14
cdr3_aa: CASSGSGVRPEAFF
cdr3_nt: TGTGCCAGCAGTGGCTCCGGGGTTCGGCCTGAAGCTTTCTTT

clone_size: -
d_call: -
v_call: TRBV6-5
j_call: TRBJ2-1
cdr3_length: 13
cdr3_aa: CASARPSYNEQFF
cdr3_nt: TGTGCCAGTGCCCGTCCCTCCTACAATGAGCAGTTCTTC

clone_size: -
d_call: TRBD1
v_call: TRBV24-1
j_call: TRBJ2-1
cdr3_length: 16
cdr3_aa: CATSDSRDRGLNEQFF
cdr3_nt: TGTGCCACCAGTGATTCCCGGGACAGGGGACTCAATGAGCAGTTCTTC